One sample yielded the 29 T cell receptor beta chains listed below, sequenced in a study of vaccination and CD4 T cells after COVID-19. Treatment given: roughly ten-day PBMC culture with coronavirus spike peptide pools or control peptides (ViraFEST assay). Sequenced with the Oncomine TCR Beta short-read assay was DNA taken from cultured CD4+ T cells. One entry per CDR3 protein, called by TCRdb with MiXCR from the PCR reads. The profile shows 20,000 to 30,000 distinct CDR3 sequences, about three fifths of them singletons. For these TCRs, the target antigens are not known. Sequenced material: CD4+ T cells from blood, cultured in vitro. Source of these receptors: a human donor who had recovered from COVID-19.

This rearrangement joins TRBV15 to TRBJ2-2; D uncertain. V was cut by 1 base and J by 4 bases, with 13 bases left in between. The CDR3 is made up of 16 amino acids. The V gene's germline CDR1 is LNHNV and CDR2 YYDKDF (reference sequence). CDR3 DNA: TGTGCCACCAGCAGAGGGGCCCACAACCCCACCGGGGAGCTGTTTTTT. Amino acid sequence: CATSRGAHNPTGELFF.

The J gene is TRBJ1-4, the V gene TRBV7-9, with TRBD1 as a possible D gene (5 bases). Trimming took 3 bases from V and 7 from J, leaving 12 bases between them. There are 14 residues in the CDR3. Germline V lookup: CDR1 SEHNR, CDR2 FQNEAQ (reference sequence). The CDR3 bases are TGTGCCAGCAGCTTCGTGACAGCGGGTGAAAAACTGTTTTTT. Its translation: CASSFVTAGEKLFF.

This clonotype came up a few times. The chain carries TRBV21-1 and TRBJ1-5. TRBV21-1 is a known pseudogene. This CDR3 comprises 19 residues. CDR3 in amino acids: CASSSGRGKKSLSNQPQHF. CDR3 DNA: TGTGCCAGCAGCAGCGGGAGGGGTAAGAAATCCCTTAGCAATCAGCCCCAGCATTTT.

This sequence joins TRBV20-1 and TRBJ2-7, with 7 bases that match TRBD2. Germline V lookup: CDR1 DFQATT, CDR2 SNEGSKA (reference sequence). CDR3 size: 16 residues. V gave up 3 bases and J gave up 0 bases; unmatched junction bases: 11. CDR3 sequence (DNA): TGCAGTGCTAGGGCGCTCCGCGGGACTAACTCCTACGAGCAGTACTTC. It encodes CSARALRGTNSYEQYF.

The chain uses TRBV10-1 and TRBJ1-2; D perhaps matches TRBD1 (5 bases). The CDR3 is 19 amino acids. Trimming cost V 0 bases and J 4 bases, with 24 bases left between them. Germline V lookup: CDR1 WNHNN, CDR2 SYGVQD (reference sequence). CDR3 amino acids: CASSESNGGQGRAPYGYTF. DNA of the CDR3: TGCGCCAGCAGTGAGTCGAACGGAGGGCAGGGTAGGGCCCCCTATGGCTACACCTTC.

This clonotype was counted a few times. The chain couples TRBV28 to TRBJ1-6, with TRBD1 matching 7 bases. The trim removed 6 bases at V and 8 bases at J, leaving 10 bases unmatched. Per germline, CDR1 MDHEN and CDR2 SYDVKM. The CDR3 sequence is 15 residues long. The CDR3 spells CASRPQGQGYSPLHF. The CDR3 nucleotides read TGTGCCAGCAGGCCACAGGGGCAGGGTTATTCACCCCTCCACTTT. The whole variable domain, remainder taken from reference TRBV28 and TRBJ1-6, is DVKVTQSSRYLVKRTGEKVFLECVQDMDHENMFWYRQDPGLGLRLIYFSYDVKMKEKGDIPEGYSVSREKKERFSLILESASTNQTSMYLCASRPQGQGYSPLHFGNGTRLTVT.

Note on this clonotype: One end of the junction fails to match germline, which may point to a read error. The V call is TRBV30, the J call TRBJ2-5, with D perhaps TRBD1 (5 bases). Germline CDR1 is GTSNPN and CDR2 is SVGIG (reference sequence). The CDR3 has 14 residues. The CDR3 DNA reads as TGTGCCAGGAGTGTACGTGGGCAGGGAGAGACCCAGTACTTC. Its translation: CARSVRGQGETQYF.

The chain is built from TRBV7-2 and TRBJ1-3; 9 nucleotides align to TRBD1. With 6 bases clipped from V and 0 bases from J, the junction kept 6 bases outside the gene matches. The CDR3 is made up of 16 amino acids. CDR1 and CDR2 from the germline V gene are SGHTA and FQGNSA. CDR3 amino acids: CASRPWTGASGNTIYF. In nucleotides, the CDR3 is TGTGCCAGCAGACCATGGACAGGGGCCTCTGGAAACACCATATATTTT.

A few counts support this clonotype. The chain links TRBV10-3 to TRBJ1-5; TRBD1 might be the D (6 bases). The V gene lost 6 bases and the J gene lost 2 bases, with 14 bases spanning the gap. The CDR3 length is 15 residues. Per germline, CDR1 ENHRY and CDR2 SYGVKD. The CDR3 DNA sequence: TGTGCCATCAGCACAGGGTGGAAGGGCAATCAGCCCCAGCATTTT. Translated: CAISTGWKGNQPQHF.

This clonotype has just a few counts. V is TRBV20-1 and J is TRBJ2-7; the D is unclear. The CDR3 is 16 amino acids. V shed 0 bases and J shed 3 bases, with 18 bases lying between them. The germline gives CDR1 DFQATT, CDR2 SNEGSKA (reference sequence). For the CDR3, the DNA is TGCAGTGCTAGAGATGTAGGGCCACACAACATCTACGAGCAGTACTTC. This codes for CSARDVGPHNIYEQYF.

This clonotype was seen a few times. CDR3 sequence reads: CASSSRQVQPQHF. CDR3 DNA: TGTGCCAGCAGTTCCCGACAGGTTCAGCCCCAGCATTTT. The chain has TRBV28 and TRBJ1-5, with a weak D call TRBD1 (6 bases). Per germline, CDR1 MDHEN and CDR2 SYDVKM. The CDR3 loop spans 13 amino acids. V lost 4 bases and J 6 bases, leaving 10 bases between the germline ends.

The chain carries TRBV27 and TRBJ2-7, with unresolved D. This CDR3 comprises 13 residues. V shed 0 bases and J shed 5 bases, with 8 bases lying between them. Germline V lookup: CDR1 MNHEY, CDR2 SMNVEV (reference sequence). The CDR3 DNA reads as TGTGCCAGCAGTTTATCACCGTTCCACGAGCAGTACTTC. Translated, it gives CASSLSPFHEQYF.

V is TRBV28 and J is TRBJ1-2; weak D call: TRBD1 (5 bases). The CDR3 extends over 14 amino acids. Trimming shortened V by 6 bases and J by 2 bases, and 13 bases separated the two germline ends. Germline loops: CDR1 MDHEN, CDR2 SYDVKM. The CDR3 loop reads CASSQWTNNYGYTF. The CDR3 region has the DNA TGTGCCAGCAGCCAGTGGACAAACAACTATGGCTACACCTTC.

The chain recombines TRBV20-1 with TRBJ2-1; TRBD2 matches 9 bases. In germline, CDR1 is DFQATT, CDR2 SNEGSKA (reference sequence). With 4 bases clipped from V and 3 bases from J, the junction kept 4 bases outside the gene matches. The CDR3 runs to 14 residues. The DNA of the CDR3 is TGCAGTGCTAAGGCGGGAGGGAACTACAATGAGCAGTTCTTC. Residues: CSAKAGGNYNEQFF.

The V call is TRBV11-3, the J call TRBJ2-7; possible D gene TRBD2, 7 bases. Germline values: CDR1 SGHNT, CDR2 YENEEA. Trimming shortened V by 2 bases and J by 6 bases, and 11 bases separated the two germline ends. This CDR3 is 13 amino acids long. CDR3 protein: CASSLSGGGEQYF. CDR3 DNA: TGTGCCAGCAGCTTATCGGGGGGCGGCGAGCAGTACTTC.

The V gene is TRBV19, the J gene TRBJ1-6; TRBD1 might be the D (5 bases). This CDR3 contains 14 residues. Germline CDR1 LNHDA, CDR2 SQIVND (reference sequence). The V end lost 3 bases, the J end lost 14 bases, and 17 bases lay between the germline ends. The CDR3 spells CASSIVTGLRALHF. As DNA, the CDR3 is TGTGCCAGTAGTATCGTCACAGGCCTAAGGGCCCTCCACTTT.

This rearrangement joins TRBV25-1 to TRBJ2-1; no clear D gene. Trimming pared 5 bases from V and 8 bases from J, leaving 19 bases between. The CDR3 consists of 15 residues. CDR1 and CDR2 from the germline V gene are MGHDK and SYGVNS. The CDR3 DNA is TGTGCCAGCAGTCCCTCGGGCGAGTTAGGGTATGAGCAGTTCTTC. Amino acids: CASSPSGELGYEQFF.

The rearrangement links TRBV19 to TRBJ1-5, with D unclear. The CDR3 has 15 residues. V shed 3 bases and J shed 3 bases, with 12 bases lying between them. Germline V gene lookup returns CDR1 LNHDA and CDR2 SQIVND (reference sequence). The CDR3 DNA follows: TGTGCCAGTAGTATCTCCGTACAGAACAATCAGCCCCAGCATTTT. Residues: CASSISVQNNQPQHF.

This clonotype has just a few counts. The chain uses TRBV28 and TRBJ1-6; no clear D. The CDR3 length is 12 residues. V dropped 7 bases and J dropped 9 bases, with 10 bases sitting between them. CDR1 and CDR2 from the germline V gene are MDHEN and SYDVKM. CDR3 bases: TGTGCCAGCAAGAGGGCAATTTCACCCCTCCACTTT. It yields the protein CASKRAISPLHF.

The CDR3: CASSGLAGVGEQFF. The DNA of the CDR3 is TGTGCCAGCAGCGGGCTAGCGGGAGTTGGGGAGCAGTTCTTC. The chain has TRBV6-1 and TRBJ2-1, with 10 nucleotides matching TRBD2. Germline-derived CDR1 and CDR2 are MNHNS and SASEGT. This CDR3 region has 14 residues. The V gene end was trimmed by 6 bases and the J gene end by 10 bases; junction bases not matched to a gene: 9.

The V and J genes are TRBV12-3 or TRBV12-4 and TRBJ1-2; 8 nucleotides align to TRBD1. Trimming cost V 2 bases and J 8 bases; bases outside gene matches: 4. This CDR3 contains 13 residues. CDR3 DNA: TGTGCCAGCAGTTTACAGGGGGCAGGGGGCTACACCTTC. Amino acid sequence: CASSLQGAGGYTF.

V is TRBV12-3 or TRBV12-4 and J is TRBJ2-7, with 7 nucleotides matching TRBD1. The CDR3 is made up of 14 amino acids. V gave up 4 bases and J gave up 3 bases; unmatched junction bases: 6. CDR3 sequence: CASSSRTGVYEQYF. The CDR3 region has the DNA TGTGCCAGCAGTTCTAGGACAGGCGTCTACGAGCAGTACTTC.

This clonotype was counted once. CDR3: CASSDPGRNLLGAFF. Here the CDR3 DNA reads TGCGCCAGCAGCGACCCCGGCAGGAACCTTTTGGGAGCTTTCTTT. The V gene is TRBV5-1, the J gene TRBJ1-1; no firm D call. Trimming cost V 4 bases and J 10 bases, with 23 bases left between them. The CDR3 sequence is 15 residues long. Germline CDR1 and CDR2: SGHRS and YFSETQ.

The chain uses TRBV7-9 and TRBJ1-6; D may be TRBD1 (6 bases). Between the trimmed V and J ends, which lost 2 bases and 7 bases, there was a span of 15 bases. The CDR3 spans 16 residues. From germline, CDR1 is SEHNR and CDR2 FQNEAQ (reference sequence). The chain's CDR3 is CASSLSRAQGNSPLHF. DNA of the CDR3: TGTGCCAGCAGCTTAAGTCGTGCACAGGGAAATTCACCCCTCCACTTT.

A single count supports this clonotype. J is TRBJ2-7 and V is TRBV4-3, with 7 bases identical to TRBD1. V was pared by 3 bases and J by 5 bases, with 7 bases of the junction left unmatched. Germline V gives CDR1 LGHNA, CDR2 YSLEER. CDR3 size: 14 residues. CDR3 residues: CASSQNRGLNEQYF. As DNA, the CDR3 is TGCGCCAGCAGCCAGAACAGGGGTCTGAACGAGCAGTACTTC.

The chain uses TRBV20-1 and TRBJ2-5; D possibly matches TRBD1 or TRBD2 (6 bases each). The CDR3 loop spans 14 amino acids. Germline CDR1 is DFQATT and CDR2 is SNEGSKA (reference sequence). Trimming took 3 bases from V and 7 from J, leaving 18 bases between them. CDR3 DNA sequence: TGCAGTGCTAGTTTCCGGGAGAAGGGGGGGACCCAGTACTTC. The encoded protein is CSASFREKGGTQYF.

The genes are TRBV27 and TRBJ2-2; D not resolved. The CDR3 spans 15 residues. Germline CDR1 MNHEY, CDR2 SMNVEV (reference sequence). Trimming removed 1 base from V and 0 bases from J, with 6 bases in between. The CDR3 DNA is TGTGCCAGCAGTTTATTGGTTACGAACACCGGGGAGCTGTTTTTT. Encoded protein: CASSLLVTNTGELFF.

This clonotype was seen more than once but under ten times. CDR3 loop: CSATKLDTQYF. As DNA, the CDR3 is TGCAGTGCTACTAAGTTGGATACGCAGTATTTT. The chain couples TRBV20-1 to TRBJ2-3; D gene uncertain. Germline values: CDR1 DFQATT, CDR2 SNEGSKA (reference sequence). The germline V and J ends were trimmed by 4 bases and 6 bases, with 8 bases remaining between them. The CDR3 runs 11 residues.

This chain connects TRBV10-3 to TRBJ1-1; D is undetermined. This CDR3 comprises 14 residues. With 8 bases removed from V and 1 base from J, the gap between germline ends came to 14 bases. Germline CDR1 and CDR2: ENHRY and SYGVKD. The CDR3 region is CAISVFPGNTEAFF. CDR3 coding DNA: TGTGCCATCTCAGTCTTCCCCGGGAACACTGAAGCTTTCTTT.